This T cell receptor beta chain was profiled in a study of T cell changes during pregnancy in multiple sclerosis. Assay: immunoSEQ multiplex PCR; the TCRdb copy retains only in-frame clones and omits some. The sample lists about 69,000 clones, roughly 92% occurring once. The source is a female donor in good health, enrolled as a control in a pregnancy study. Specimen: peripheral blood, collected in the third trimester of pregnancy.

In DNA form, the CDR3 reads TGTGCCAGCAGTGAGGATGGGACAGAGAACACTGAAGCTTTCTTT. Amino acid sequence: CASSEDGTENTEAFF. The chain joins TRBV2 to TRBJ1-1; 7 nucleotides align to TRBD1. This CDR3 has 15 residues. CDR1 SNHLY and CDR2 FYNNEI come from the germline V gene. V trimming: 3 bases; J trimming: 1 base; junction bases outside the gene matches: 5.